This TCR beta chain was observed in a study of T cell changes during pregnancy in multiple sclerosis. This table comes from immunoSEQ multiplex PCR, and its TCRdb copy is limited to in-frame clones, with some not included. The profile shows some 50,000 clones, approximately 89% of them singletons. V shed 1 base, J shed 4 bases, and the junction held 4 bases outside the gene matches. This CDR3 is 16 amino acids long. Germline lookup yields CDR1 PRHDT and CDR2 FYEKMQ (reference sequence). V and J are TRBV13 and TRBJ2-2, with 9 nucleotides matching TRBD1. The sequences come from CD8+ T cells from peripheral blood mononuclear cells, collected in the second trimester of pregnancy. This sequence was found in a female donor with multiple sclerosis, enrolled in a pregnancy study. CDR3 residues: CASSLVGQGTTGELFF. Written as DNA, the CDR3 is TGTGCCAGCAGCTTAGTGGGACAGGGTACCACCGGGGAGCTGTTTTTT.